This entry describes one T cell receptor beta chain. Its target is unknown. Then a second PCR, running about 6 to 12 cycles, was carried out with a sample-barcoded 5' primer and a J-beta primer mix. Sequencing of every sample gave 2.5 million or more CDR3-containing paired-end reads. TCRdb recomputed calls from the 5' RACE reads with MiXCR, one row per CDR3 protein. Among 650,000 to 1,000,000 distinct CDR3 sequences listed, more than 35% were seen once. Trimming at V came to 6 bases and at J to 12 bases, leaving 15 bases not matched to a gene. The germline gives CDR1 DFQATT, CDR2 SNEGSKA (reference sequence). This CDR3 has 14 amino acids. These data are taken from a study of blood T cells in healthy people across ages. Whole-study results and caveats: Greater diversity and more naive CD4+ cells were seen in long-lived donors than in aged donors. CMV status of donors was not determined, possibly confounding expanded clonotype changes.

This receptor was taken from a man older than 75 in good health. The chain employs TRBV20-1 and TRBJ2-1, with 9 nucleotides matching TRBD2. Sequencing input: blood. CDR3 loop: CSANRLAVSDTQFF. Written as DNA, the CDR3 is TGCAGTGCAAACCGACTAGCGGTCTCGGATACGCAGTTCTTC.